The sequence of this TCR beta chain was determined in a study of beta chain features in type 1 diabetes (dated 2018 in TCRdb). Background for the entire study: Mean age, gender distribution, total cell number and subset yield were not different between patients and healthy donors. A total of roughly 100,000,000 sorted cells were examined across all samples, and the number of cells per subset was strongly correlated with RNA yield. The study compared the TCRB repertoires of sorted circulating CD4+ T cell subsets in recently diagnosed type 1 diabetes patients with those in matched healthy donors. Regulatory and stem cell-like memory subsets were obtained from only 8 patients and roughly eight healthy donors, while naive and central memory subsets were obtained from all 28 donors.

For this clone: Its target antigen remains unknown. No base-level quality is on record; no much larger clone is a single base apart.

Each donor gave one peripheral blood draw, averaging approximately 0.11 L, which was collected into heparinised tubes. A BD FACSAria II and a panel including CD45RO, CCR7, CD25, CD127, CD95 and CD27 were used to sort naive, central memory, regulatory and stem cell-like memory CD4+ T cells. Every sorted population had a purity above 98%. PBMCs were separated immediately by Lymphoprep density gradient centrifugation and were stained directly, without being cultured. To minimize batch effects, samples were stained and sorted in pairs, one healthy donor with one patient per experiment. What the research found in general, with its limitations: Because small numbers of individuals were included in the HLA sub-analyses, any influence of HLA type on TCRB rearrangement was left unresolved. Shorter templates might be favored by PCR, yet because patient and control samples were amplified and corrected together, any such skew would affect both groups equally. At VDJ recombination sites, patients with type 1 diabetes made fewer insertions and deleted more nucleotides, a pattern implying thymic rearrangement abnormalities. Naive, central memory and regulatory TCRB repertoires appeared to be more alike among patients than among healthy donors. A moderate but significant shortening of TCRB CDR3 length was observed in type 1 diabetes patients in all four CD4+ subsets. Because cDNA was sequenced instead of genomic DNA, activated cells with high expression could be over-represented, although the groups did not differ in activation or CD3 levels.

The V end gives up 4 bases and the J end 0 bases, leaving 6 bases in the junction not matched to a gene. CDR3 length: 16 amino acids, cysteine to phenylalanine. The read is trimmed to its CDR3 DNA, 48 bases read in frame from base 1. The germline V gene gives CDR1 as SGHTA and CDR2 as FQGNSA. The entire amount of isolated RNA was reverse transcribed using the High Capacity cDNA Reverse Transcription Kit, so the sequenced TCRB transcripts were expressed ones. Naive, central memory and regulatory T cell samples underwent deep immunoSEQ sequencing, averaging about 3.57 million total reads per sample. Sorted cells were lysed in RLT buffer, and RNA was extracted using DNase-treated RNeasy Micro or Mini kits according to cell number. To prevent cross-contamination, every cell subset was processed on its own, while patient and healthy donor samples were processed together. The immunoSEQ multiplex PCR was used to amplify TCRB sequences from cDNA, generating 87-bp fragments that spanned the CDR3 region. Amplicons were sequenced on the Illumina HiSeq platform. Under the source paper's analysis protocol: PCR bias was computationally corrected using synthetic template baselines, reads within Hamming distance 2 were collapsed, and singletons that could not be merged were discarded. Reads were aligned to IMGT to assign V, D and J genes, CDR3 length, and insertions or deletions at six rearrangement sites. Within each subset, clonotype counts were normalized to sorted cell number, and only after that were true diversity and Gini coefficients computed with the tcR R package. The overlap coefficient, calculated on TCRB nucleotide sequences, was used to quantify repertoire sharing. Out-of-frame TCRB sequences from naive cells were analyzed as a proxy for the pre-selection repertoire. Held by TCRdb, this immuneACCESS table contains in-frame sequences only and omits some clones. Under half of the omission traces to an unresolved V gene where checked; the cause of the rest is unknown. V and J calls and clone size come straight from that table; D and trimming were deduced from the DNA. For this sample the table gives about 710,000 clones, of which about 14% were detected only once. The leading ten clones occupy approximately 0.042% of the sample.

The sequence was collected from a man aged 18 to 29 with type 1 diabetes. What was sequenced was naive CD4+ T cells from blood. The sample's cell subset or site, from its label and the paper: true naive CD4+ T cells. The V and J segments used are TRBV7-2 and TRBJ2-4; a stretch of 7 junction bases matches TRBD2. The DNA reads TGTGCCAGCAGCTACCTAGCGGTTCTAGCCAAAAACATTCAGTACTTC. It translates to CASSYLAVLAKNIQYF.